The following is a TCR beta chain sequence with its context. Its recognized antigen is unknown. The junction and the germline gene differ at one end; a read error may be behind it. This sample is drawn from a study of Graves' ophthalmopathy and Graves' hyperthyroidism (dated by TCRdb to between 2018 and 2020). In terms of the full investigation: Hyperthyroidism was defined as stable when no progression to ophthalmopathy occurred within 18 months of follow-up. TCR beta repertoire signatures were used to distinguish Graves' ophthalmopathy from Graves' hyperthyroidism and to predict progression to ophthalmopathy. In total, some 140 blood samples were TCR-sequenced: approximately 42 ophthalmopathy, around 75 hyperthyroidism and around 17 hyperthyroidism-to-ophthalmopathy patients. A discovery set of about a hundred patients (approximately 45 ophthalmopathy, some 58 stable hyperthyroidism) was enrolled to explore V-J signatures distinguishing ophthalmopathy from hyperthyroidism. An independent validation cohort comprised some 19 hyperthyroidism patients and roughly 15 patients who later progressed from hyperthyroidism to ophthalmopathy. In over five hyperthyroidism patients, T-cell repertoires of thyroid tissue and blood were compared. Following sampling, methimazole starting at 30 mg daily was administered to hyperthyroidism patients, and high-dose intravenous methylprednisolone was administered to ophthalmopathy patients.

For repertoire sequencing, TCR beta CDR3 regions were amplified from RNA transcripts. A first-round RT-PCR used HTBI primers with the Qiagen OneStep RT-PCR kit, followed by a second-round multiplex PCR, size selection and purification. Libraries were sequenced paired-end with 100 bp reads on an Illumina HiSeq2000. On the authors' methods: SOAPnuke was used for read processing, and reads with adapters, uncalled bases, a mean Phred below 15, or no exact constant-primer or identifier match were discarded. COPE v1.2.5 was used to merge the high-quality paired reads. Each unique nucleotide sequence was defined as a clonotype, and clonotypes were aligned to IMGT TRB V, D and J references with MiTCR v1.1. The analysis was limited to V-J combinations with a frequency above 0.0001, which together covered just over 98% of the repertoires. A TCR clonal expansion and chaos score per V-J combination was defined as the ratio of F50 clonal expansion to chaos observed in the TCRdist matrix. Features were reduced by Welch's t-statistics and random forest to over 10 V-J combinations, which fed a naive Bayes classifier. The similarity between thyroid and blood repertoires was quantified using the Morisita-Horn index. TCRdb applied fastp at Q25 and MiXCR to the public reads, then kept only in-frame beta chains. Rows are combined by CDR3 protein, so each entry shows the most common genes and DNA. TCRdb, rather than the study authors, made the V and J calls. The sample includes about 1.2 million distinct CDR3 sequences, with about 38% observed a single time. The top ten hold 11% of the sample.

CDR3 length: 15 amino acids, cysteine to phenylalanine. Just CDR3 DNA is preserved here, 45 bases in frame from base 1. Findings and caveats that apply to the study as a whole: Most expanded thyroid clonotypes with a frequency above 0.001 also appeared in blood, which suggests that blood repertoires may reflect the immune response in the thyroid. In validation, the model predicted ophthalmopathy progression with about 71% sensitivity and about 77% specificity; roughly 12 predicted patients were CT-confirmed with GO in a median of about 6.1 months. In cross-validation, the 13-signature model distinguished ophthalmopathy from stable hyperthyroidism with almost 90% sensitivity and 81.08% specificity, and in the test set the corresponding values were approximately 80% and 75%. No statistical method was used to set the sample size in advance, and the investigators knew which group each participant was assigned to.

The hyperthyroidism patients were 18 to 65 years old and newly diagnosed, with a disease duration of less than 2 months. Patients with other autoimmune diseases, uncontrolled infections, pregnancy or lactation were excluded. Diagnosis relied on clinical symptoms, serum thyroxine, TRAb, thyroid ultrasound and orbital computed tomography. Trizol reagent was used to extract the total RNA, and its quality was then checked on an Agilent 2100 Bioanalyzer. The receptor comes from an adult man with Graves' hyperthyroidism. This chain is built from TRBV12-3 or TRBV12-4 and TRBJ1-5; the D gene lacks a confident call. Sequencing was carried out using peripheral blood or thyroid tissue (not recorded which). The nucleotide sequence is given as TGTGCCAGCAGTCAAGGTTTCAATAGCAATCAGCCCCGGCATTTT. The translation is CASSQGFNSNQPRHF.